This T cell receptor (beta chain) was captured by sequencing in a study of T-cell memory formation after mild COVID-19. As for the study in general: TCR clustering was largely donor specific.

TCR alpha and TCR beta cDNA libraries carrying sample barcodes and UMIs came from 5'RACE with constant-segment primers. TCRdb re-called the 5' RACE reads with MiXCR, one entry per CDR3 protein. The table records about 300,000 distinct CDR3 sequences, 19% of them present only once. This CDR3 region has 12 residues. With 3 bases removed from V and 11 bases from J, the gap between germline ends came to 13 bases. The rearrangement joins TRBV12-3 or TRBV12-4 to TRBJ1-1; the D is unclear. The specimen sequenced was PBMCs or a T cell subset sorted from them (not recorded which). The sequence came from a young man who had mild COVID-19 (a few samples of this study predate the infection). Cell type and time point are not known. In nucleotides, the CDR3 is TGTGCCAGCAGTTTTGAGCCCACTGGGGCTTTCTTT. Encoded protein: CASSFEPTGAFF.